These 19 T cell receptor beta chains came from one sample sequenced in a study of blood T cell repertoires in COVID-19 (dated by TCRdb to the early 2020s). Receptors were amplified or captured by the immunoSEQ multiplex PCR assay. What TCRdb holds here is the immuneACCESS table cut down to in-frame rearrangements. Part of the clones is not present; checked against another copy, under half of the missing clones reflect an unresolved V gene, and the others are unexplained. A total of hundreds of thousands of clones appear in this sample, approximately 90% of them only once. The top ten clones comprise 1.4% of the sample. The material sequenced was peripheral blood. The receptor set was obtained from a young woman with active or convalescent COVID-19.

This sequence joins TRBV29-1 and TRBJ1-2; 10 bases align to TRBD1. Losses at the gene ends were 3 bases for V and 6 bases for J; bases not matched to a gene: 7. The CDR3 sequence is 14 residues long. Per the germline V gene, CDR1 is SQVTM and CDR2 is ANQGSEA. The CDR3 sequence: CSVDGTGELDGYTF. In DNA, the CDR3 is TGCAGCGTTGATGGGACAGGGGAGTTGGATGGCTACACCTTC.

Only one count was recorded for this clone. The gene calls are TRBV2 and TRBJ2-1, with 7 bases lining up with TRBD1. CDR3 length: 14 residues. V trimming: 7 bases; J trimming: 5 bases; junction bases outside the gene matches: 8. The germline V gene encodes CDR1 SNHLY and CDR2 FYNNEI. The CDR3 DNA follows: TGTGCCAGCAAGGGACCGACAGGGAACAATGAGCAGTTCTTC. This translates into CASKGPTGNNEQFF.

The CDR3 DNA sequence: TGTGCCAGCAGCTTACGGCAGGGGCGGTTTACAGATACGCAGTATTTT. This translates into CASSLRQGRFTDTQYF. The V gene is TRBV7-6, the J gene TRBJ2-3; a possible D gene is TRBD1 (6 bases). The CDR3 totals 16 residues. The V gene lost 2 bases and the J gene lost 3 bases, with 15 bases spanning the gap. The germline V gene has CDR1 SGHVS and CDR2 FNYEAQ.

The chain has TRBV10-3 and TRBJ1-3; D unclear. Germline CDR1 is ENHRY and CDR2 is SYGVKD. V was clipped by 6 bases and J by 0 bases, with 6 bases between them. There are 13 residues in the CDR3. The CDR3 DNA reads TGTGCCATCAGGTTAGACTCTGGAAACACCATATATTTT. Protein: CAIRLDSGNTIYF.

The J gene is TRBJ1-2, the V gene TRBV29-1, with 7 bases aligning to TRBD1. Trimming cost V 6 bases and J 4 bases; bases outside gene matches: 8. Germline CDR1 SQVTM, CDR2 ANQGSEA. The CDR3 contains 13 residues. CDR3 sequence (DNA): TGCAGCGTAGCCGGAGGGGGCGGCTATGGCTACACCTTC. It specifies CSVAGGGGYGYTF.

This clone was observed once. The rearrangement links TRBV20-1 to TRBJ1-1, with 7 bases identical to TRBD1. This CDR3 contains 11 residues. CDR1 and CDR2 (germline): DFQATT, SNEGSKA (reference sequence). The V segment lost 2 bases and the J segment 8 bases; nucleotides outside the gene matches: 2. This CDR3 reads CSARMDREAFF. CDR3 coding DNA: TGCAGTGCTAGAATGGACAGGGAAGCTTTCTTT.

The CDR3 loop is CASSQGAGANYGYTF. In DNA form, the CDR3 reads TGTGCCAGCAGCCAAGGGGCAGGGGCTAACTATGGCTACACCTTC. The chain carries TRBV3-1 (or the pseudogene TRBV3-2) and TRBJ1-2; TRBD1 is a possible D gene (6 bases). CDR3 length: 15 residues. V was clipped by 1 base and J by 0 bases, with 9 bases between them. Germline CDR1 and CDR2: LGHDT and YNNKEL (reference sequence).

This chain connects TRBV19 to TRBJ1-1; D remains unclear. Per germline, CDR1 LNHDA and CDR2 SQIVND (reference sequence). Deletions cut 7 bases from V and 4 bases from J, with 13 bases between. There are 13 residues in the CDR3. CDR3 amino acids: CASNEGEATEAFF. In DNA, the CDR3 is TGTGCCAGTAATGAGGGTGAGGCCACTGAAGCTTTCTTT.

The chain employs TRBV7-8 and TRBJ1-5; D is possibly TRBD1 (6 bases). Trimming took off 1 base at V and 0 bases at J, with 16 bases between the two ends. Germline CDR1 reads SGHVS; CDR2 reads FQNEAQ. The CDR3 totals 18 residues. In DNA form, the CDR3 reads TGTGCCAGCAGCTTAGTATCCCGGGGACAATATAGCAATCAGCCCCAGCATTTT. As protein: CASSLVSRGQYSNQPQHF.

This sequence joins TRBV5-1 and TRBJ2-1; 10 bases agree with TRBD2. The trim removed 0 bases at V and 8 bases at J, leaving 5 bases unmatched. The CDR3 totals 15 residues. Germline-derived CDR1 and CDR2 are SGHRS and YFSETQ. DNA for the CDR3: TGCGCCAGCAGCTTGGAACCTAGCGGGAGCGATGAGCAGTTCTTC. Translating it yields CASSLEPSGSDEQFF.

This clone was seen only once. The chain recombines TRBV5-1 with TRBJ2-2; D is possibly TRBD2 (6 bases). V lost 4 bases and J 1 base, leaving 14 bases between the germline ends. Germline CDR1 reads SGHRS; CDR2 reads YFSETQ. This CDR3 contains 16 residues. The CDR3 sequence is CASSPDGRGNTGELFF. CDR3 nucleotide sequence: TGCGCCAGCAGCCCGGACGGGAGAGGGAACACCGGGGAGCTGTTTTTT.

The rearrangement links TRBV5-1 to TRBJ2-7, with 7 bases matching TRBD2. Losses at the gene ends were 1 base for V and 2 bases for J; bases not matched to a gene: 3. The CDR3 loop spans 14 amino acids. CDR1 is SGHRS, CDR2 YFSETQ, per germline. The CDR3 sequence is CASSLTGTTYEQYF. The CDR3 nucleotides are TGCGCCAGCAGCTTGACCGGGACTACCTACGAGCAGTACTTC.

This chain connects TRBV6-6 to TRBJ1-2; the match to TRBD1 covers 7 bases. This CDR3 is 13 amino acids long. The trim removed 6 bases at V and 8 bases at J, leaving 9 bases unmatched. Germline V gene data show CDR1 as MNHNY and CDR2 as SVGAGI (reference sequence). CDR3 nucleotide sequence: TGTGCCAGCAGCCTCAGGGGGTTCCAGGGCTACACCTTC. Encoded protein: CASSLRGFQGYTF.

The V call is TRBV6-1, the J call TRBJ1-5, with D possibly being TRBD1 (5 bases). The CDR3 is made up of 16 amino acids. V lost 3 bases, J lost 0 bases, and 12 bases lay in between. CDR1 is MNHNS, CDR2 SASEGT, per germline. CDR3 nucleotide sequence: TGTGCCAGCAGTGAGGGCAGGGATTATAGCAATCAGCCCCAGCATTTT. Translating it yields CASSEGRDYSNQPQHF.

This rearrangement joins TRBV5-4 to TRBJ1-2; 7 bases agree with TRBD1. The CDR3 runs 16 residues. Germline V CDR1 and CDR2: SGHNT, YYREEE (reference sequence). V shed 3 bases and J 8 bases; nucleotides not matched to a gene: 16. This CDR3 is CASSSDSGTVVRGYTF. The CDR3, as DNA: TGTGCCAGCAGCTCTGACTCCGGGACAGTTGTTAGGGGCTACACCTTC.

The rearrangement links TRBV6-5 to TRBJ2-7; D is possibly TRBD1 (5 bases). CDR1 and CDR2 (germline): MNHEY, SVGAGI. Trimming left V 2 bases short and J 2 bases short, with 10 bases between. The CDR3 has 14 amino acids. CDR3 region: CASSYADRAYEQYF. The CDR3 DNA is TGTGCCAGCAGTTACGCAGACAGAGCCTACGAGCAGTACTTC.

This chain connects TRBV27 to TRBJ2-7; D is possibly TRBD1 (8 bases). This CDR3 has 16 amino acids. In germline, CDR1 is MNHEY, CDR2 SMNVEV (reference sequence). Trimming removed 2 bases from V and 4 bases from J, with 18 bases in between. The CDR3 protein is CASSLRKDREGYEQYF. The CDR3 coding sequence is TGTGCCAGCAGTTTAAGGAAGGACAGGGAGGGATACGAGCAGTACTTC.

The chain uses TRBV27 and TRBJ2-1; TRBD1 aligns across 12 bases. This CDR3 spans 14 amino acids. V shed 0 bases and J 14 bases; nucleotides not matched to a gene: 5. Germline V CDR1 and CDR2: MNHEY, SMNVEV (reference sequence). The CDR3 here is CASSLSGDRGLEFF. The CDR3 DNA is TGTGCCAGCAGTTTATCGGGGGACAGGGGGCTCGAGTTCTTC.

The chain employs TRBV5-1 and TRBJ2-7; no clear D gene. This CDR3 is built from 14 residues. The germline CDR1 and CDR2 sequences are SGHRS and YFSETQ. The V and J ends lost 1 base and 3 bases respectively, with 11 bases between them. The CDR3 reads CASSLNFEDYEQYF. The DNA of the CDR3 is TGCGCCAGCAGCTTGAATTTCGAGGACTACGAGCAGTACTTC.